Presented here are 19 T cell receptor beta chains from one specimen sequenced in a study of tumour-infiltrating T cells in Burkitt lymphoma. Repertoires were generated with immunoSEQ multiplex PCR, while TCRdb's copy carries only in-frame clones and drops some. The sample holds approximately 46,000 clones, about a third seen once. The specimen sequenced was tumor tissue. These receptors all stem from a human donor with Burkitt lymphoma.

J is TRBJ1-2 and V is TRBV12-5, with D unresolved. Trimming took 0 bases from V and 7 from J, leaving 12 bases between them. CDR3 size: 14 residues. In germline, CDR1 is LGHNT, CDR2 FRNRAP. CDR3 in DNA: TGTGCTAGTGGTTTGGTACCCCCGGGAGGTGGCTACACCTTC. Encoded protein: CASGLVPPGGGYTF.

This clone was counted between two and nine times. The V gene is TRBV30, the J gene TRBJ2-1; 9 nucleotides match TRBD1. The CDR3 totals 15 residues. V lost 3 bases, J lost 2 bases, and 5 bases stayed unmatched. In germline, CDR1 is GTSNPN, CDR2 SVGIG (reference sequence). In DNA form, the CDR3 reads TGTGCCTGGAGCAGGGACAGGGCGGCCTACAATGAGCAGTTCTTC. This encodes CAWSRDRAAYNEQFF.

The genes are TRBV7-9 and TRBJ1-6, with 7 nucleotides matching TRBD1. The V gene's germline CDR1 is SEHNR and CDR2 FQNEAQ (reference sequence). With 4 bases clipped from V and 0 bases from J, the junction kept 3 bases outside the gene matches. The CDR3 totals 16 residues. CDR3 DNA sequence: TGTGCCAGCAGCTCGACAGGGAGCTCCTATAATTCACCCCTCCACTTT. Translation: CASSSTGSSYNSPLHF.

In its sample, this clone was seen a few times. The rearrangement joins TRBV6-5 to TRBJ2-6; possibly TRBD1 for D (5 bases). V dropped 0 bases and J dropped 2 bases, with 8 bases sitting between them. Germline lookup yields CDR1 MNHEY and CDR2 SVGAGI. CDR3 length: 16 residues. The CDR3 nucleotides are TGTGCCAGCAGTTACTCAGGGGCAACTGGGGCCAACGTCCTGACTTTC. Protein: CASSYSGATGANVLTF.

The chain links TRBV7-2 to TRBJ1-2, with a possible D match to TRBD1 (6 bases). CDR1 and CDR2 from the germline V gene are SGHTA and FQGNSA. This CDR3 is built from 13 residues. The ends were cut back, 5 bases at V and 8 bases at J, with 15 bases in the middle. The CDR3 loop reads CASSPDRTGGYTF. The CDR3 nucleotides are TGTGCCAGCAGCCCTGACAGGACTGGAGGCTACACCTTC.

The chain has TRBV7-2 and TRBJ2-7, with 8 bases aligning to TRBD2. V gave up 8 bases and J gave up 6 bases; unmatched junction bases: 9. The CDR3 contains 13 residues. CDR1 and CDR2 (germline): SGHTA, FQGNSA. CDR3 bases: TGTGCCAGCCAACTCGGGGGGGGCGGCGAGCAGTACTTC. It translates to CASQLGGGGEQYF.

The rearrangement links TRBV6-1 to TRBJ1-2; D not certain. The ends were cut back, 8 bases at V and 1 base at J, with 11 bases in the middle. Germline V lookup: CDR1 MNHNS, CDR2 SASEGT. The CDR3 is made up of 13 amino acids. The DNA for the CDR3 is TGTGCCAGCCGCACAAGAGGTAACTATGGCTACACCTTC. Translation: CASRTRGNYGYTF.

This chain connects TRBV27 to TRBJ1-2; D is unclear. CDR1 and CDR2 from the germline V gene are MNHEY and SMNVEV (reference sequence). Trimming pared 3 bases from V and 5 bases from J, leaving 13 bases between. The CDR3 has 14 residues. The DNA for the CDR3 is TGTGCCAGCAGTTTTGGCAGAGGCTGGTATGGCTACACCTTC. Amino acid sequence: CASSFGRGWYGYTF.

The CDR3 sequence: CASSLSGRSTDTQYF. DNA for the CDR3: TGTGCCAGCAGTTTATCGGGCAGGTCCACAGATACGCAGTATTTT. The chain recombines TRBV27 with TRBJ2-3; unclear D gene. CDR3 size: 15 residues. Germline assignment: CDR1 MNHEY and CDR2 SMNVEV (reference sequence). V gave up 0 bases and J gave up 2 bases, with 9 bases separating them.

This clone has more than one count but fewer than ten. V is TRBV7-2 and J is TRBJ2-5; 9 nucleotides agree with TRBD2. J lost 2 bases, V lost 5 bases, and 6 bases had no gene match. The germline CDR1 and CDR2 sequences are SGHTA and FQGNSA. This CDR3 region has 15 residues. The CDR3 protein is CASSRAGGRQETQYF. CDR3 nucleotide sequence: TGTGCCAGCAGCCGAGCGGGGGGCAGACAAGAGACCCAGTACTTC.

This clone was seen more than once but under ten times. The chain has TRBV29-1 and TRBJ2-7; TRBD1 aligns across 8 bases. J lost 5 bases, V lost 7 bases, and 7 bases had no gene match. Germline assignment: CDR1 SQVTM and CDR2 ANQGSEA. The CDR3 has 12 residues. DNA of the CDR3: TGCAGCGCTGGACAGGGAGTGGACGAGCAGTACTTC. This sequence encodes CSAGQGVDEQYF.

This chain uses TRBV5-4 with TRBJ2-7, with 8 bases matching TRBD1. This CDR3 comprises 16 residues. The ends lost 0 bases at V and 9 bases at J; junction bases unmatched: 14. Germline V CDR1 and CDR2: SGHNT, YYREEE (reference sequence). CDR3 loop: CASSLGGQASGTGQYF. The CDR3 nucleotides read TGTGCCAGCAGCTTGGGGGGACAGGCCAGTGGTACGGGGCAGTACTTC.

The table lists this clone with a few counts. This chain joins TRBV29-1 and TRBJ2-5; 7 bases fit TRBD2. CDR1 is SQVTM and CDR2 is ANQGSEA in the germline V gene. J lost 2 bases, V lost 1 base, and 4 bases had no gene match. The CDR3 runs to 14 residues. The CDR3: CSVEGLAVQETQYF. The CDR3 nucleotides read TGCAGCGTTGAAGGGCTAGCGGTACAAGAGACCCAGTACTTC.

This clone came up a few times. J is TRBJ1-5 and V is TRBV2; D unresolved. This CDR3 contains 13 residues. Germline lookup yields CDR1 SNHLY and CDR2 FYNNEI. The V end was cut by 7 bases, the J end by 2 bases, with 9 bases between. The CDR3 region has the DNA TGTGCCAGCAAAGGCCAGGGCAATCAGCCCCAGCATTTT. Translating gives CASKGQGNQPQHF.

In this sample, this clone turned up a few times. V and J are TRBV5-5 and TRBJ2-5; TRBD1 is a possible D gene (6 bases). The CDR3 loop spans 17 amino acids. V shed 4 bases and J shed 1 base, with 20 bases lying between them. Germline CDR1 and CDR2: SGHKS and YYEKEE (reference sequence). The CDR3 DNA reads as TGTGCCAGCAGCCTGAGGGGCTTTCAGGGGTTCCAAGAGACCCAGTACTTC. Protein: CASSLRGFQGFQETQYF.

This clone was counted between two and nine times. The J gene is TRBJ1-2, the V gene TRBV6-1, with D perhaps matching TRBD1 (6 bases). Germline V CDR1 and CDR2: MNHNS, SASEGT. V lost 6 bases and J lost 6, with 14 bases in between. The CDR3 is 13 amino acids. The chain's CDR3 is CASSSRDNHGYTF. CDR3 in DNA: TGTGCCAGCAGCAGCCGGGACAATCATGGCTACACCTTC.

This chain links TRBV7-3 with TRBJ2-2; D is undetermined. Per the germline V gene, CDR1 is SGHTA and CDR2 is FQGTGA. This CDR3 comprises 14 residues. Trimming shortened V by 5 bases and J by 0 bases, and 7 bases separated the two germline ends. DNA for the CDR3: TGTGCCAGCAGCCAGGTTGCGAACACCGGGGAGCTGTTTTTT. Its translation is CASSQVANTGELFF. The full variable domain, in which reference TRBV7-3 and TRBJ2-2 provide the parts outside the CDR3, is GAGVSQTPSNKVTEKGKYVELRCDPISGHTALYWYRQSLGQGPEFLIYFQGTGAADDSGLPNDRFFAVRPEGSVSTLKIQRTERGDSAVYLCASSQVANTGELFFGEGSRLTVL.

V usage is TRBV2 and J usage is TRBJ1-1, with D tentatively TRBD1 (5 bases). Germline V gene lookup returns CDR1 SNHLY and CDR2 FYNNEI. CDR3 length: 12 amino acids. Trimming cost V 6 bases and J 10 bases, with 15 bases left between them. The CDR3 DNA is TGTGCCAGCAGACAAGGGACCCGAGGAGCTTTCTTT. Its protein is CASRQGTRGAFF.

The V call is TRBV5-1, the J call TRBJ2-7; tentatively, D is TRBD2 (5 bases). Germline V gives CDR1 SGHRS, CDR2 YFSETQ. The CDR3 has 13 residues. Trimming shortened V by 7 bases and J by 2 bases, and 13 bases separated the two germline ends. The CDR3, as DNA: TGCGCCAGCCGGACCGGGGTAGCCTACGAGCAGTACTTC. This codes for CASRTGVAYEQYF.